These T cell receptor beta chains were read from a single sample in a study of early T cells in non-severe SARS-CoV-2 infection. TCRdb re-called the 5' RACE reads with MiXCR, one entry per CDR3 protein. The sample consists of about 64,000 distinct CDR3 sequences, around 13% of them appearing once. The sample comprised whole blood. These receptors came from an adult who was a healthcare worker with PCR-confirmed SARS-CoV-2 infection or an uninfected control (not recorded which). CDR3s include the opening cysteine and the closing phenylalanine or tryptophan. A D gene is named only where the DNA matches it firmly. Clone size appears in some rows only: once, few, many, or a class for an expanded clone.

D: -; size: -; J: TRBJ1-5; length: 15; V: TRBV12-3/TRBV12-4; CDR3: CASSFSSLSNQPQHF; DNA: TGTGCCAGCAGTTTTAGCAGCCTTAGCAATCAGCCCCAGCATTTT
D: -; size: many; J: TRBJ2-7; length: 13; V: TRBV27; CDR3: CASIGPSSYEQYF; DNA: TGTGCCAGCATAGGGCCTAGCTCCTACGAGCAGTACTTC
D: TRBD1; size: many; J: TRBJ2-7; length: 13; V: TRBV5-1; CDR3: CASSLSGTDEQYF; DNA: TGCGCCAGCAGCCTATCCGGGACAGACGAGCAGTACTTC
D: TRBD1; size: -; J: TRBJ2-7; length: 14; V: TRBV2; CDR3: CASSERDRFMEQYF; DNA: TGTGCCAGCAGTGAAAGGGACAGGTTTATGGAGCAGTACTTC
D: TRBD2; size: few; J: TRBJ2-5; length: 20; V: TRBV11-2; CDR3: CASSPGGRASGGRYQETQYF; DNA: TGTGCCAGCAGCCCCGGCGGGCGGGCTAGCGGGGGCCGGTACCAAGAGACCCAGTACTTC
D: -; size: many; J: TRBJ2-7; length: 12; V: TRBV12-3/TRBV12-4; CDR3: CASSSRSYEQYF; DNA: TGTGCCAGCAGCTCCCGGTCCTACGAGCAGTACTTC
D: -; size: few; J: TRBJ1-5; length: 14; V: TRBV27; CDR3: CASSYQGSNQPQHF; DNA: TGTGCCAGCAGTTACCAGGGAAGCAATCAGCCCCAGCATTTT
D: -; size: -; J: TRBJ2-5; length: 12; V: TRBV2; CDR3: CASGPHRETQYF; DNA: TGTGCCAGCGGTCCCCACCGGGAGACCCAGTACTTC
D: -; size: few; J: TRBJ2-5; length: 12; V: TRBV18; CDR3: CASSPIVETQYF; DNA: TGTGCCAGCTCGCCTATCGTAGAGACCCAGTACTTC
D: -; size: many; J: TRBJ2-1; length: 12; V: TRBV12-3/TRBV12-4; CDR3: CASTSSYNEQFF; DNA: TGTGCCAGCACGAGTTCCTACAATGAGCAGTTCTTC
D: -; size: many; J: TRBJ2-1; length: 14; V: TRBV11-2; CDR3: CASSLQAVEPSEFF; DNA: TGTGCCAGCAGCCTCCAAGCGGTCGAGCCATCAGAGTTCTTC
D: TRBD2; size: many; J: TRBJ2-7; length: 15; V: TRBV14; CDR3: CASTHSGGDTYEQYF; DNA: TGTGCCAGCACCCATAGCGGGGGGGATACCTACGAGCAGTACTTC
D: -; size: -; J: TRBJ2-7; length: 15; V: TRBV10-3; CDR3: CAISATQGGSLEQYF; DNA: TGTGCCATCAGTGCTACGCAGGGTGGTAGTCTCGAGCAGTACTTC
D: -; size: many; J: TRBJ2-3; length: 11; V: TRBV7-8; CDR3: CAIIAGDTQYF; DNA: TGTGCCATCATCGCGGGAGATACGCAGTATTTT
D: -; size: few; J: TRBJ1-4; length: 14; V: TRBV6-4; CDR3: CAGWWGGADEKLFF; DNA: TGTGCCGGATGGTGGGGGGGCGCTGATGAAAAACTGTTTTTT
D: -; size: many; J: TRBJ2-5; length: 14; V: TRBV11-2; CDR3: CASSLDGVSATQYF; DNA: TGTGCCAGCAGCTTAGATGGGGTTTCTGCGACCCAGTACTTC
D: -; size: -; J: TRBJ2-3; length: 14; V: TRBV4-2; CDR3: CASSQAGGGYTQYF; DNA: TGTGCCAGCAGCCAAGCCGGAGGGGGTTATACGCAGTATTTT
D: TRBD1; size: -; J: TRBJ1-2; length: 14; V: TRBV7-9; CDR3: CASHHRGANYGYTF; DNA: TGTGCCAGCCACCACAGGGGCGCTAACTATGGCTACACCTTC
D: TRBD1; size: many; J: TRBJ2-3; length: 14; V: TRBV12-3/TRBV12-4; CDR3: CASGQGTVTDTQYF; DNA: TGTGCCAGCGGTCAAGGGACAGTGACAGATACGCAGTATTTT
D: -; size: few; J: TRBJ2-3; length: 14; V: TRBV11-2; CDR3: CASSFSPSTDTQYF; DNA: TGTGCCAGCAGCTTCAGCCCTAGCACAGATACGCAGTATTTT
D: TRBD1; size: many; J: TRBJ2-3; length: 18; V: TRBV7-2; CDR3: CASRRTGYPEGGPDTQYF; DNA: TGTGCCAGCAGAAGGACAGGTTATCCCGAAGGGGGCCCAGATACGCAGTATTTT
D: -; size: many; J: TRBJ1-5; length: 15; V: TRBV4-1; CDR3: CASSQAGTRNQPQHF; DNA: TGCGCCAGCAGCCAAGCTGGGACGCGGAATCAGCCCCAGCATTTT
D: -; size: -; J: TRBJ1-2; length: 10; V: TRBV20-1; CDR3: CSAREDGYTF; DNA: TGCAGTGCTAGAGAGGATGGCTACACCTTC
D: -; size: few; J: TRBJ1-2; length: 12; V: TRBV29-1; CDR3: CSAGGQSYGYTF; DNA: TGCAGCGCTGGGGGGCAGTCCTATGGCTACACCTTC
D: TRBD1; size: few; J: TRBJ1-3; length: 13; V: TRBV6-6; CDR3: CASAGTGGNTIYF; DNA: TGTGCCAGTGCCGGGACAGGGGGAAACACCATATATTTT